These T cell receptor beta chains were read from a single sample in a study of blood T cell repertoires in COVID-19. Method: immunoSEQ multiplex PCR; TCRdb's copy keeps in-frame clones and lacks some. The sample lists around 140,000 clones, around 80% seen once, with 2% to 3% in the top ten. Sequencing was performed on PBMCs or T cells enriched from blood (not recorded which). Receptor source: a man in his forties with acute COVID-19. Both conserved end residues are part of each CDR3. Each record gives: J gene, V gene, CDR3 protein.

TRBJ2-7,TRBV29-1,CSVEVEDRDSYEQYF
TRBJ1-2,TRBV6-6,CASSWGGRVNYGYTF
TRBJ2-3,TRBV30,CAWSLTDTQYF
TRBJ2-7,TRBV7-2,CASSSSPDYEQYF
TRBJ2-5,TRBV29-1,CSVEGAEETQYF
TRBJ2-5,TRBV3-1/TRBV3-2,CASSPTTGAGKTQYF
TRBJ1-5,TRBV15,CATSSVGTISPQHF
TRBJ1-4,TRBV3-1/TRBV3-2,CASSQGGTDEKLFF
TRBJ1-2,TRBV18,CASSPRQGDYYGYTF
TRBJ1-4,TRBV18,CASSPRREAVLFF
TRBJ1-2,TRBV2,CASSEARGGIYGYTF
TRBJ2-3,TRBV18,CASSLTGTGAADTQYF
TRBJ2-1,TRBV14,CASSQDLSGRDNEQFF
TRBJ2-1,TRBV5-5,CASSLGLQGSSYNEQFF
TRBJ1-3,TRBV19,CASRPPGSSSGNTIYF
TRBJ2-1,TRBV28,CASSSGQGTEQFF
TRBJ2-1,TRBV6-6,CASSKGPSGDNEQFF
TRBJ1-1,TRBV2,CASTATPTGNTEAFF
TRBJ1-1,TRBV19,CASINIFTGGDDLAFF
TRBJ2-5,TRBV5-1,CASSTGLAGDQETQYF
TRBJ2-3,TRBV5-1,CASSLGASGATDTQYF
TRBJ1-6,TRBV14,CASSQVGQGLKVSPLHF
TRBJ2-7,TRBV27,CASSADRGRSRPYEQYF
TRBJ2-1,TRBV5-5,CASSPGTLNEQFF
TRBJ2-1,TRBV10-3,CATSTGGSLPNEQFF
TRBJ1-5,TRBV30,CAWSPGATGGLDQPQHF